This section outlines one T cell receptor (beta chain) sequence together with its context. This record comes from a study of blood T cell repertoires in COVID-19. Study-wide context: Material from acute and convalescent COVID-19 was sourced from the United States, Italy and Spain.

V was pared by 3 bases and J by 6 bases, with 18 bases between. The CDR3 consists of 16 residues. Study processing details: Estimation of nucleated cell counts relied on the amplification of reference gene primers. Sequencing was performed with immunoSEQ multiplex PCR; in TCRdb, only in-frame clones are kept and a portion is missing. That table supplies the V and J calls and clone size; D and trimming were determined from the DNA. The table lists 470,000 or so clones, 85% to 90% of them singletons. This sequence was found in a woman under 40 with acute or convalescent COVID-19. The genes are TRBV23-1 and TRBJ1-5; possible D gene TRBD1, 6 bases. TRBV23-1 is flagged as an ORF with uncertain function. Sequenced sample: peripheral blood. The CDR3 DNA is TGCGCCAGCAGTCATACTGCAGGGGTAACAGGTCAGCCCCAGCATTTT. Amino acid sequence: CASSHTAGVTGQPQHF.